The entry that follows covers one TCR beta chain sequence. What antigen it recognizes has not been identified. No qualities accompany the bases; no much larger clone lies one base away. CDR1 and CDR2 are drawn from the germline V gene: MNHEY, SVGAGI. The CDR3, cysteine through phenylalanine, is 16 amino acids long. Of all the DNA, just the CDR3 is kept, 48 bases in frame from base 1. V is pruned by 0 bases and J by 3 bases, leaving 4 bases of the junction without a gene match. This sample stems from a study of T cell responses to AZD1222 COVID-19 vaccine (dated by TCRdb to the early 2020s). Context from the whole study: AZD1222 recipients whose second dose came at about 4 weeks and those whose second dose came at about 12 weeks were combined into one group, since spike-specific TCR depth and breadth did not differ between the two schedules. A total of around 240 trial participants underwent TCR sequencing, of whom around 200 received two doses of AZD1222 and 26 received two doses of the MenACWY control vaccine. Trial participants were enrolled by age into 18-55, 56-69 and 70-plus year subgroups, with approximately 150, 30 and 60 TCR-sequenced participants respectively. The study at large found these results: Because no day 14 peak-response samples were available, the repertoires could be characterized only after the peak T cell response. A significant rise in spike-specific TCR breadth and depth was observed after two AZD1222 doses relative to day 0 and relative to MenACWY recipients. Conclusions about previously exposed vaccinees were limited because only 5 or 6 AZD1222 recipients were SARS-CoV-2 seropositive at baseline. Most participants were white British and females outnumbered males, and the authors suggested that clonal diversity may have been underestimated. The 56-69-year group was small, and its depth increase did not reach significance, likely because of low power. Nearly half of unique spike-specific TCRs reportedly recognized epitopes outside regions mutated in the B.1.351 and B.1.1.7 variants. The whole spike protein was spanned by vaccine-associated CD4 TCRs, and dominant responses were seen in regions 160-218 and 743-854.

The CDR3 regions of human TCRbeta chains were subjected to immunosequencing. For the original study's pipeline: TCRs in the repertoires were compared against a reference library of SARS-CoV-2-specific TCRs that had been generated with the MIRA antigen-specificity platform. Breadth was defined as the fraction of unique TCRs that were SARS-CoV-2-associated. Depth was defined as the fraction of total T cells that were SARS-CoV-2-associated. Using the MIRA data, each spike-specific TCR was assigned both to the spike region to which the TCR was reactive and to a CD4 or CD8 class. Log10-transformed breadth and depth values were compared by one-way ANOVA with Sidak's multiple comparisons tests. TCRdb took over this immuneACCESS table, retaining in-frame rearrangements with V and J assigned. Such tables are incomplete; in checked studies, under half of the missing clones stem from an unresolved V gene, and the remainder is unexplained. That table gives V, J and clone size, and the DNA gave D and trimming. The sample table records roughly 81,000 clones; approximately 88% of these occur just once. The ten largest account for less than 20% of the sample.

The time point label, as the study defines it: baseline before first vaccination. Vaccinee samples came from UK trials COV001 and COV002, including a single-blind randomized controlled phase 2/3 trial of AZD1222 (ChAdOx1 nCoV-19) in healthy adults. Trial participant PBMC samples were collected at day 0 and day 28 after the second dose for TCRbeta chain sequencing. The source material was peripheral blood, sampled on day 0 of AZD1222 vaccination. The V and J genes are TRBV6-5 and TRBJ2-3, with TRBD2 identical over 9 junction bases. This TCR was recovered from an adult in good health. The nucleotides read TGTGCCAGCAGTTACTCTTTAGCGGGAGTGACAGATACGCAGTATTTT. This yields the protein CASSYSLAGVTDTQYF.